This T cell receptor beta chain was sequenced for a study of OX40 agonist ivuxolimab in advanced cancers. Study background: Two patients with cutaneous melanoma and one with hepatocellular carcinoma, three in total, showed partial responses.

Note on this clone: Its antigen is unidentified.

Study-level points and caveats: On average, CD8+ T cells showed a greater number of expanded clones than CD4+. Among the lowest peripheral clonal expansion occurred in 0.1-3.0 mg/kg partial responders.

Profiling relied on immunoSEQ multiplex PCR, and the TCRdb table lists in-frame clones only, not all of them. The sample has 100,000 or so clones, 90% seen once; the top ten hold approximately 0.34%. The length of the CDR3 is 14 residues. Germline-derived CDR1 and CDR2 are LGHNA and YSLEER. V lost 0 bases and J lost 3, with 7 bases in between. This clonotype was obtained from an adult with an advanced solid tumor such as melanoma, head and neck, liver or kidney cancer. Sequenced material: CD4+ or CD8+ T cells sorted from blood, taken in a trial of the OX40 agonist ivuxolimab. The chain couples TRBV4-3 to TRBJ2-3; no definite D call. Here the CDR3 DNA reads TGCGCCAGCAGCCAAGACGTCAGAACAGATACGCAGTATTTT. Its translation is CASSQDVRTDTQYF.